This entry concerns a single T cell receptor beta chain. No antigen is known for it. A second PCR of roughly 7 to 11 cycles used a sample-barcoded 5' primer and a J-beta primer mix. MiXCR was run by TCRdb on the 5' RACE reads, yielding one entry per CDR3 protein. The sample carries 650,000 to 700,000 distinct CDR3 sequences, about 32% recorded once. Total RNA extraction produced at least 6 micrograms (per sample) for the study. The sample is drawn from a study of blood T cells in healthy people across ages. Points from the study as a whole: Older age coincided with a roughly linear decline in TCR beta diversity per million T cells. Estimated diversity that came from one million T cells was considered an underestimate. Strongly correlated with naive T cell percentage was TCR beta diversity.

CDR1 and CDR2 from the germline V gene are MGHRA and YSYEKL. After removal of 0 bases from V and 6 bases from J, the junction contained 12 bases not matched to a gene. CDR3 size: 19 residues. The chain carries TRBV4-1 and TRBJ2-1; 12 nucleotides agree with TRBD2. The TCR sequence derives from a woman older than 75 in good health. The sequencing sample was made of blood. The CDR3 protein is CASSQDRHEGLAGPNEQFF. The CDR3 DNA is TGCGCCAGCAGCCAAGATCGACATGAGGGACTAGCGGGCCCCAATGAGCAGTTCTTC.